Here is one TCR beta chain with its context. These data come from a study of blood T cell repertoires in COVID-19. Background on the study: Both acute and convalescent COVID-19 samples were obtained from the United States, Italy and Spain.

Per the study methods: Reference gene primer amplification gave nucleated cell count estimates. Only in-frame clones appear in the TCRdb table, and some are missing; sequencing was by immunoSEQ multiplex PCR. The V and J calls and clone size are taken from that table; D and trimming were inferred from the DNA. The sample consists of 150,000 to 200,000 clones, approximately 85% of them appearing once. V lost 7 bases and J lost 5; bases outside the gene matches: 9. Germline V gene lookup returns CDR1 MNHEY and CDR2 SVGAGI. The CDR3 consists of 14 residues. The TCR was taken from a woman of 80 years or more with acute or convalescent COVID-19. The chain links TRBV6-5 to TRBJ2-3; 7 bases map to TRBD1. The sequencing sample was made of peripheral blood. The CDR3 DNA reads TGTGCCAGCACTTCCACAGGGGCCGGAGATACGCAGTATTTT. Translated: CASTSTGAGDTQYF.